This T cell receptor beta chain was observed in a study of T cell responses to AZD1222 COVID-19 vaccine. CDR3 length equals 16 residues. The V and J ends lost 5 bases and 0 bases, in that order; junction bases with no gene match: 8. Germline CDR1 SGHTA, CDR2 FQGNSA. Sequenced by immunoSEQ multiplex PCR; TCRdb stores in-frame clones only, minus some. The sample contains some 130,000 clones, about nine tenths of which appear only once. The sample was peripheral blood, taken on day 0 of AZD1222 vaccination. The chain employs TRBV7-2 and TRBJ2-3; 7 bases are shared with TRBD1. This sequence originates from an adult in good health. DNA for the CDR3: TGTGCCAGCAGCCTCGACAGGGTCCGTAGCACAGATACGCAGTATTTT. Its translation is CASSLDRVRSTDTQYF.